These 9 T cell receptor beta chains came from one sample sequenced in a study of Graves' ophthalmopathy and Graves' hyperthyroidism. Investigators amplified TCR beta CDR3 regions from RNA transcripts. The library came from an HTBI-primed first-round RT-PCR and a second-round multiplex PCR. A single record per CDR3 protein comes from TCRdb applying MiXCR to the multiplex PCR reads. The data contain around 660,000 distinct CDR3 sequences, about two fifths of them singletons. Material for sequencing was peripheral blood. The receptor set was obtained from an adult man with Graves' ophthalmopathy.

The rearrangement joins TRBV12-3 or TRBV12-4 to TRBJ2-7; D is undetermined. The CDR3 spans 16 residues. The germline V and J ends were trimmed by 0 bases and 4 bases, with 16 bases remaining between them. This chain's CDR3 is CASSLASHQILYEQYF. The CDR3 DNA reads as TGTGCCAGCAGTTTAGCGAGTCATCAGATTCTGTACGAGCAGTACTTC.

This chain connects TRBV20-1 to TRBJ1-1; no clear D gene. This CDR3 comprises 10 residues. Trimming stripped 1 base from V and 11 bases from J, with 8 bases between. Germline V gives CDR1 DFQATT, CDR2 SNEGSKA (reference sequence). CDR3 loop: CSARGIAAFF. CDR3 in DNA: TGCAGTGCTAGAGGAATCGCGGCTTTCTTT.

The sample holds many counts of this clonotype. J is TRBJ1-1 and V is TRBV5-1; D unresolved. This CDR3 region has 15 residues. CDR1 SGHRS and CDR2 YFSETQ come from the germline V gene. V dropped 5 bases and J dropped 1 base, with 15 bases sitting between them. The CDR3: CASSPLGTTNTEAFF. Written as DNA, the CDR3 is TGCGCCAGCAGTCCACTGGGCACCACGAACACTGAAGCTTTCTTT.

The chain is built from TRBV5-1 and TRBJ2-3; D uncertain. The CDR3 spans 14 residues. Trimming shortened V by 0 bases and J by 5 bases, and 10 bases separated the two germline ends. The V gene's germline CDR1 is SGHRS and CDR2 YFSETQ. The DNA of the CDR3 is TGCGCCAGCAGCTTGGAGGGTAGTCAAGATACGCAGTATTTT. Protein sequence: CASSLEGSQDTQYF.

In this sample, this clonotype turned up many times. J is TRBJ1-5 and V is TRBV7-2, with D perhaps matching TRBD1 (5 bases). Per the germline V gene, CDR1 is SGHTA and CDR2 is FQGNSA. The CDR3 spans 15 residues. V gave up 2 bases and J gave up 0 bases, with 8 bases separating them. In DNA form, the CDR3 reads TGTGCCAGCAGCTTAATGGGGCATAGCAATCAGCCCCAGCATTTT. Translation: CASSLMGHSNQPQHF. Full variable domain (outside the CDR3, taken from reference TRBV7-2 and TRBJ1-5): GAGVSQSPSNKVTEKGKDVELRCDPISGHTALYWYRQSLGQGLEFLIYFQGNSAPDKSGLPSDRFSAERTGGSVSTLTIQRTQQEDSAVYLCASSLMGHSNQPQHFGDGTRLSIL.

Concerning this clonotype itself: Sequence at one end of the junction differs from germline and may be a read error. The V gene is TRBV7-9, the J gene TRBJ1-4; D is unclear. CDR3 length: 22 amino acids. CDR1 is SEHNR, CDR2 FQNEAQ, per germline (reference sequence). The CDR3, as DNA: TGTGCCAGCAGCTTAGTCCCTGGCCAAGAGACCCAGTACTTCAGGAAGAGGGAAAAACTGGTTTTT. It specifies CASSLVPGQETQYFRKREKLVF.

In this sample, this clonotype turned up many times. The chain has TRBV4-3 and TRBJ1-1, with D unresolved. Between the trimmed V and J ends, which lost 1 base and 0 bases, there was a span of 6 bases. The CDR3 has 14 residues. Germline assignment: CDR1 LGHNA and CDR2 YSLEER. DNA of the CDR3: TGCGCCAGCAGCCAAGCTCCCATGAACACTGAAGCTTTCTTT. As protein: CASSQAPMNTEAFF.

This chain connects TRBV16 to TRBJ1-1; a possible D gene is TRBD1 (5 bases). The germline CDR1 and CDR2 sequences are KGHSY and FQNENV. The CDR3 sequence is 16 residues long. V lost 5 bases and J lost 1, with 17 bases in between. CDR3 DNA: TGTGCCAGCAGCAATCGCCGGGGACTCACGAACACTGAAGCTTTCTTT. It codes for CASSNRRGLTNTEAFF.

About this clonotype: A single base separates this from a much larger clone, so it may be a read error. The chain links TRBV7-3 to TRBJ1-1; D is unresolved. The CDR3 runs 11 residues. Per germline, CDR1 SGHTA and CDR2 FQGTGA. The CDR3 region has the DNA TGTGCCAGCAGCTCGAGGAGGGAGGCTTCCTTT. Residues: CASSSRREASF.